Listed below are T cell receptor beta chains from one sample, sequenced in a study of T cells in Graves' hyperthyroidism and ophthalmopathy. TCRdb independently ran MiXCR on the multiplex PCR reads; one entry per CDR3 protein. Among around 380,000 distinct CDR3 sequences listed, less than 15% were seen once. The sequenced sample was blood. All receptors come from a man aged 30 to 45 with Graves' hyperthyroidism that later progressed to Graves' ophthalmopathy. Each CDR3 is given with its conserved first and last residue. Each record gives: CDR3 DNA, CDR3 protein, V gene, J gene, D gene, clone size. D genes are given only for firm matches. Only some rows state a clone size, as once, few, many or a class for expanded clones.

CDR3nt: TGTGCCAGCAGTGACTCAGGGACTAGCGACTACAATGAGCAGTTCTTC
CDR3aa: CASSDSGTSDYNEQFF
v_gene: TRBV6-4
j_gene: TRBJ2-1
d_gene: TRBD2
abundance: many

CDR3nt: TGTGCCAGCAGTGTATCACTTGGAACTGAAGCTTTCTTT
CDR3aa: CASSVSLGTEAFF
v_gene: TRBV27
j_gene: TRBJ1-1
d_gene: NA
abundance: NA

CDR3nt: TGTGCCAGTAGTAGTAAACGGACAGCTATCTCCTACGAGCAGTACTTC
CDR3aa: CASSSKRTAISYEQYF
v_gene: TRBV19
j_gene: TRBJ2-7
d_gene: NA
abundance: few

CDR3nt: TGCGCCAGCAGCTTGAATCACGTTAACTATGGCTACACCTTC
CDR3aa: CASSLNHVNYGYTF
v_gene: TRBV5-1
j_gene: TRBJ1-2
d_gene: NA
abundance: few

CDR3nt: TGTGCCACAGAGGGACACCCATCTAACTATGGCTACACCTTC
CDR3aa: CATEGHPSNYGYTF
v_gene: TRBV10-3
j_gene: TRBJ1-2
d_gene: NA
abundance: NA

CDR3nt: TGTGCCAGCAGCGCCCGGGGGGAGACCCAGTACTTC
CDR3aa: CASSARGETQYF
v_gene: TRBV6-1
j_gene: TRBJ2-5
d_gene: NA
abundance: many

CDR3nt: TGTGCCAGCTCACCACAGGGGGTGAGCTCCTACGAGCAGTACTTC
CDR3aa: CASSPQGVSSYEQYF
v_gene: TRBV18
j_gene: TRBJ2-7
d_gene: NA
abundance: NA

CDR3nt: TGCAGTGCTAGATCGCGGGGTAACTACGAGCAGTACTTC
CDR3aa: CSARSRGNYEQYF
v_gene: TRBV20-1
j_gene: TRBJ2-7
d_gene: NA
abundance: many

CDR3nt: TGCAGTGCTAGTTTTGGCGGGGGAGGCGAGCAGTACTTC
CDR3aa: CSASFGGGGEQYF
v_gene: TRBV20-1
j_gene: TRBJ2-7
d_gene: TRBD2
abundance: NA

CDR3nt: TGTGCCAGCAGCCGACAGGGGGCCGGGGAGCTGTTTTTT
CDR3aa: CASSRQGAGELFF
v_gene: TRBV12-3/TRBV12-4
j_gene: TRBJ2-2
d_gene: TRBD1
abundance: NA

CDR3nt: TGTGCCAGTAGTATCGGACCTAATCAGTACTTC
CDR3aa: CASSIGPNQYF
v_gene: TRBV19
j_gene: TRBJ2-5
d_gene: NA
abundance: few

CDR3nt: TGTGCCAGCAGTTCCAGATTGATCGGGGAGCTGTTTTTT
CDR3aa: CASSSRLIGELFF
v_gene: TRBV28
j_gene: TRBJ2-2
d_gene: NA
abundance: many

CDR3nt: TGTGCCAGCAGCTTAGATTGGGGGGGCAATGAGCAGTTCTTC
CDR3aa: CASSLDWGGNEQFF
v_gene: TRBV7-9
j_gene: TRBJ2-1
d_gene: TRBD2
abundance: many

CDR3nt: TGCAGCGTTCTGACAGTGAACACCGGGGAGCTGTTTTTT
CDR3aa: CSVLTVNTGELFF
v_gene: TRBV29-1
j_gene: TRBJ2-2
d_gene: NA
abundance: few

CDR3nt: TGTGCCAGCAGACAGGGGGCGGTTGGCTACACCTTC
CDR3aa: CASRQGAVGYTF
v_gene: TRBV6-5
j_gene: TRBJ1-2
d_gene: TRBD1
abundance: many

CDR3nt: TGTGCCACCAGCAGGGACAGCTCCTACAATGAGCAGTTCTTC
CDR3aa: CATSRDSSYNEQFF
v_gene: TRBV28
j_gene: TRBJ2-1
d_gene: TRBD1
abundance: NA

CDR3nt: TGTGCCAGCAGCAGCCCTAGAAAGGACCTTATTGCCACAGATACGCAGTATTTT
CDR3aa: CASSSPRKDLIATDTQYF
v_gene: TRBV13
j_gene: TRBJ2-3
d_gene: NA
abundance: many

CDR3nt: TGTGCCATCAATCTAGCGGGCATTTCCGATACGCAGTATTTT
CDR3aa: CAINLAGISDTQYF
v_gene: TRBV10-3
j_gene: TRBJ2-3
d_gene: TRBD2
abundance: few

CDR3nt: TGTGCCAGCAGCTCTACTAGCGGGAGGAGGAATGAGCAGTTCTTC
CDR3aa: CASSSTSGRRNEQFF
v_gene: TRBV7-2
j_gene: TRBJ2-1
d_gene: TRBD2
abundance: many

CDR3nt: TGTGCCAGCAGTAGACTAGCGGGGGAGCAGTACTTC
CDR3aa: CASSRLAGEQYF
v_gene: TRBV28
j_gene: TRBJ2-7
d_gene: TRBD2
abundance: many

CDR3nt: TGTGCCAGCAGGGGGGGGGTCAACTATGGCTACACCTTC
CDR3aa: CASRGGVNYGYTF
v_gene: TRBV2
j_gene: TRBJ1-2
d_gene: NA
abundance: NA

CDR3nt: TGTGCCAGCAGTTTCATGGGGGTAGGGGCCTACGAGCAGTACTTC
CDR3aa: CASSFMGVGAYEQYF
v_gene: TRBV27
j_gene: TRBJ2-7
d_gene: NA
abundance: few

CDR3nt: TGCAGCGTTGAAGTCGACGGGGGGTCCATATACTCCTACAATGAGCAGTTCTTC
CDR3aa: CSVEVDGGSIYSYNEQFF
v_gene: TRBV29-1
j_gene: TRBJ2-1
d_gene: TRBD2
abundance: many

CDR3nt: TGTGCCAGCAGTTTAGTCCCAGTCTATGGCTACACCTTC
CDR3aa: CASSLVPVYGYTF
v_gene: TRBV28
j_gene: TRBJ1-2
d_gene: NA
abundance: many

CDR3nt: TGTGCCAGCAGTACCACCCGTCGTGCTTTCTTT
CDR3aa: CASSTTRRAFF
v_gene: TRBV2
j_gene: TRBJ1-1
d_gene: NA
abundance: many

CDR3nt: TGTGCCAGCAGTCCGGGGACAGTTCGCGGTGAAAAACTGTTTTTT
CDR3aa: CASSPGTVRGEKLFF
v_gene: TRBV6-1
j_gene: TRBJ1-4
d_gene: TRBD1
abundance: many

CDR3nt: TGTGCCTCCAGGGGTAAATACGAGCAGTACTTC
CDR3aa: CASRGKYEQYF
v_gene: TRBV12-3/TRBV12-4
j_gene: TRBJ2-7
d_gene: NA
abundance: many

CDR3nt: TGCGCCAGCAGCCAAGGACGGACGAACACTGAAGCTTTCTTT
CDR3aa: CASSQGRTNTEAFF
v_gene: TRBV4-1
j_gene: TRBJ1-1
d_gene: NA
abundance: NA

CDR3nt: TGTGCCAGCAGCAGGTCGAGTTCGGCCAAAAACATTCAGTACTTC
CDR3aa: CASSRSSSAKNIQYF
v_gene: TRBV7-2
j_gene: TRBJ2-4
d_gene: NA
abundance: NA

CDR3nt: TGTGCCAGCAGCTTAGATTGGCACCCCTATTACGAGCAGTACTTC
CDR3aa: CASSLDWHPYYEQYF
v_gene: TRBV11-3
j_gene: TRBJ2-7
d_gene: NA
abundance: many

CDR3nt: TGTGCCAGCGGGGGACAGGGGGCGAATCAGCCCCAGCATTTT
CDR3aa: CASGGQGANQPQHF
v_gene: TRBV2
j_gene: TRBJ1-5
d_gene: TRBD1
abundance: NA

CDR3nt: TGTGCCAGCAGCTTACTGCGCCGGTCCCGAGTCCTTACAGATACGCAGTATTTT
CDR3aa: CASSLLRRSRVLTDTQYF
v_gene: TRBV7-9
j_gene: TRBJ2-3
d_gene: NA
abundance: many

CDR3nt: TGTGCCAGCAGCTCGTCCCGGGACAGGGCTTCTCAGCCCCAGCATTTT
CDR3aa: CASSSSRDRASQPQHF
v_gene: TRBV7-9
j_gene: TRBJ1-5
d_gene: TRBD1
abundance: many

CDR3nt: TGTGCCAGCAGTGAATATGGGACAGCCTTTAGAGGCACGCAGTATTTT
CDR3aa: CASSEYGTAFRGTQYF
v_gene: TRBV25-1
j_gene: TRBJ2-3
d_gene: TRBD1
abundance: NA

CDR3nt: TGTGCCAGCTCACCTGTGGCCGGGTGGGATACGCAGTATTTT
CDR3aa: CASSPVAGWDTQYF
v_gene: TRBV18
j_gene: TRBJ2-3
d_gene: NA
abundance: NA

CDR3nt: TGTGCCAGCAGCCCTAACATCGAAGGAAGAGCTTTCTTT
CDR3aa: CASSPNIEGRAFF
v_gene: TRBV7-9
j_gene: TRBJ1-1
d_gene: NA
abundance: few

CDR3nt: TGTGCCAGCAGCCCCTCCGGGCAGACAAACAATGAGCAGTTCTTC
CDR3aa: CASSPSGQTNNEQFF
v_gene: TRBV9
j_gene: TRBJ2-1
d_gene: NA
abundance: NA

CDR3nt: TGTGCCACCAGTGATTGGCAGTCCACAGATACGCAGTATTTT
CDR3aa: CATSDWQSTDTQYF
v_gene: TRBV24-1
j_gene: TRBJ2-3
d_gene: NA
abundance: many

CDR3nt: TGTGCCAGTAGTCCAGGGGGCTTAGCTGAAAAACTGTTTTTT
CDR3aa: CASSPGGLAEKLFF
v_gene: TRBV19
j_gene: TRBJ1-4
d_gene: TRBD1
abundance: few

CDR3nt: TGTGCCAGCACTCGACAGGGGGCAACTAGGGGCTACACCTTC
CDR3aa: CASTRQGATRGYTF
v_gene: TRBV2
j_gene: TRBJ1-2
d_gene: TRBD1
abundance: NA